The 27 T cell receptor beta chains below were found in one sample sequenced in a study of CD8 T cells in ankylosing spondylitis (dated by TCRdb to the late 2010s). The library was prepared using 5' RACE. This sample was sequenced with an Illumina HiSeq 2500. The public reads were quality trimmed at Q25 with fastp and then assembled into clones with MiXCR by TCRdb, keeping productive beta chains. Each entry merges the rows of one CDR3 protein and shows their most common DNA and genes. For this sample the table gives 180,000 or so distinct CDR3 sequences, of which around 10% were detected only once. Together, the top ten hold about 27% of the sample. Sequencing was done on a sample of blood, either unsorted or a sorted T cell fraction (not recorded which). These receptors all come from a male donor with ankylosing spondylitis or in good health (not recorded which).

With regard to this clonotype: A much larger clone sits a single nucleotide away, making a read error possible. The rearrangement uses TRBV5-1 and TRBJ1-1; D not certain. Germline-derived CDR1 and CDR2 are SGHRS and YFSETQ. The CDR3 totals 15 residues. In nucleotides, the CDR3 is TGCGCCGGCAGCCTCCGGGGAGGAGCGGACACTGAAGCTTTCTTT. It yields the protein CAGSLRGGADTEAFF. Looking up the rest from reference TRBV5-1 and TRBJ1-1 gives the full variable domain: KAGVTQTPRYLIKTRGQQVTLSCSPISGHRSVSWYQQTPGQGLQFLFEYFSETQRNKGNFPGRFSGRQFSNSRSEMNVSTLELGDSALYLCAGSLRGGADTEAFFGQGTRLTVV.

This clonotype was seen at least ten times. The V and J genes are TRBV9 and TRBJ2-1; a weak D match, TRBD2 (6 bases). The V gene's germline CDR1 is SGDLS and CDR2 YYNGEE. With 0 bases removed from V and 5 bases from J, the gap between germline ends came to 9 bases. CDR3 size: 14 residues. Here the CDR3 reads CASSVDGGHNEQFF. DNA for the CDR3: TGTGCCAGCAGCGTAGACGGGGGACACAATGAGCAGTTCTTC.

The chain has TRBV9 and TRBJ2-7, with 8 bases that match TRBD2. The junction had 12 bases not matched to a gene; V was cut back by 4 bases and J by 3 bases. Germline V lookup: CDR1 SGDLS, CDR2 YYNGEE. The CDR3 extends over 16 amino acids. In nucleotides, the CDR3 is TGTGCCAGCAGCCCGCTGGGGAGCGGGGGTTTCTACGAGCAGTACTTC. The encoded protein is CASSPLGSGGFYEQYF.

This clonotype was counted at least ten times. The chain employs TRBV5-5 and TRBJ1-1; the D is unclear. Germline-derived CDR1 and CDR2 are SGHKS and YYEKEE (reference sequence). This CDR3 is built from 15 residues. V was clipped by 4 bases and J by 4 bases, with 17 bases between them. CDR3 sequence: CASSQSTWTSTEAFF. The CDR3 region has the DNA TGTGCCAGCAGCCAGTCGACATGGACTAGCACTGAAGCTTTCTTT. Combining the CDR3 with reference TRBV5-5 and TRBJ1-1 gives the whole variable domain DAGVTQSPTHLIKTRGQQVTLRCSPISGHKSVSWYQQVLGQGPQFIFQYYEKEERGRGNFPDRFSARQFPNYSSELNVNALLLGDSALYLCASSQSTWTSTEAFFGQGTRLTVV.

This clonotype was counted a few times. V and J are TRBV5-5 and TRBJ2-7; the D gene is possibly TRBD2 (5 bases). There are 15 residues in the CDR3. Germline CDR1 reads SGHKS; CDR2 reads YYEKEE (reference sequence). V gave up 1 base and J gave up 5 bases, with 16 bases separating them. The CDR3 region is CASSLRSSPSNEQYF. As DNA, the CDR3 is TGTGCCAGCAGCTTGCGGTCTAGCCCTTCCAACGAGCAGTACTTC.

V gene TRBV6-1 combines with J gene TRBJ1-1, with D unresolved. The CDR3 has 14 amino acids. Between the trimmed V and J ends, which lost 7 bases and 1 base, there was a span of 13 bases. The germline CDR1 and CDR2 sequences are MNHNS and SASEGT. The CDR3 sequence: CASTPDSGNTEAFF. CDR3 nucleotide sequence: TGTGCCAGCACCCCAGATTCGGGGAACACTGAAGCTTTCTTT.

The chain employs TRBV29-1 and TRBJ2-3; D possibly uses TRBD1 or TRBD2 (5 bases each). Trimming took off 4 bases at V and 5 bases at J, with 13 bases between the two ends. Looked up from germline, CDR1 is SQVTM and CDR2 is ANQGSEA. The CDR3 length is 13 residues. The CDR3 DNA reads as TGCAGCGTTGCGGGACCCTTATTAGATACGCAGTATTTT. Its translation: CSVAGPLLDTQYF.

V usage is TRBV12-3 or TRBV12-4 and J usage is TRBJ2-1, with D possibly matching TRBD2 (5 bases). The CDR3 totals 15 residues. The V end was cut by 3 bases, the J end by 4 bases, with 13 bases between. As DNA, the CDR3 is TGTGCCAGCAGTTTGGAGCTAGCCGCATACAATGAGCAGTTCTTC. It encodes CASSLELAAYNEQFF.

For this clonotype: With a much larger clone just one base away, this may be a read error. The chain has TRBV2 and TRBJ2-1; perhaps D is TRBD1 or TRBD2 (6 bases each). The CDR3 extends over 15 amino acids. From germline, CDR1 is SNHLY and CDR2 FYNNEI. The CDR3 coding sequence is TGTGCCAGCAGTTTCGGGGGCGGGTCCTACGATGAGCAGTTCTTC. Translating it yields CASSFGGGSYDEQFF.

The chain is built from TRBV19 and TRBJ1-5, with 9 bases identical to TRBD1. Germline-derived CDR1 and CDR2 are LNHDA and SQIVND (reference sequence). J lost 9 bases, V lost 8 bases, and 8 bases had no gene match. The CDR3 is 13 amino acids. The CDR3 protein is CASGTGREGPQHF. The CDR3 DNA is TGTGCCAGTGGGACAGGGCGCGAAGGGCCCCAGCATTTT.

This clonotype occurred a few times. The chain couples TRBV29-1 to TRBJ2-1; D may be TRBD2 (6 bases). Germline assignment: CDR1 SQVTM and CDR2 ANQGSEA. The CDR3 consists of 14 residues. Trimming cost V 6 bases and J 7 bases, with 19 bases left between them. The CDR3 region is CSVVTGTGTNEQFF. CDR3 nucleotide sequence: TGCAGCGTGGTCACCGGGACTGGGACGAATGAGCAGTTCTTC.

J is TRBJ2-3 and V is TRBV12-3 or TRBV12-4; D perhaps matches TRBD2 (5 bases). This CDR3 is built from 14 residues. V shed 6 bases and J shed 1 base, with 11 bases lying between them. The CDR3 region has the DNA TGTGCCAGCAGCCCCGGGCGGGGCACAGATACGCAGTATTTT. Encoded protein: CASSPGRGTDTQYF.

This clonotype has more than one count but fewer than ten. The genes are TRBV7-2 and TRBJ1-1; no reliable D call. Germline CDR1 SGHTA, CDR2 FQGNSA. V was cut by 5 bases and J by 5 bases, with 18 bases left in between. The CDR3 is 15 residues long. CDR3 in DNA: TGTGCCAGCAGCCTATCTAGGGCGGGGAGTACTGAAGCTTTCTTT. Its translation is CASSLSRAGSTEAFF.

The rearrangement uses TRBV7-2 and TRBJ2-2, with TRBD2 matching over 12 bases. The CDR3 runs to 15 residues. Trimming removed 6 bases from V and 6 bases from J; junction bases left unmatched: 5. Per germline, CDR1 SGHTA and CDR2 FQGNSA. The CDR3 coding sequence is TGTGCCAGCAGTTCACTAGCGGGAGGCCCCGGGGAGCTGTTTTTT. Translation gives CASSSLAGGPGELFF.

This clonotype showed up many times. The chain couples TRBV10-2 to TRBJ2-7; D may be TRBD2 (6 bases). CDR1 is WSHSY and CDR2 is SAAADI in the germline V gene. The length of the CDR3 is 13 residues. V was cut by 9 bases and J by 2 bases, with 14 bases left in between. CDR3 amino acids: CASQLSGTYEQYF. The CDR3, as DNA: TGCGCCAGTCAACTTAGCGGTACCTACGAGCAGTACTTC.

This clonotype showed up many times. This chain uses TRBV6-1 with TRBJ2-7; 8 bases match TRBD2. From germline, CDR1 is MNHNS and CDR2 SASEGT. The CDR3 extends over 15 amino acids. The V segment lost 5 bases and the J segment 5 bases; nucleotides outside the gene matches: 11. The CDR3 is CASSQRELALDEQYF. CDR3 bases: TGTGCCAGCAGTCAGCGGGAGCTGGCATTGGACGAGCAGTACTTC.

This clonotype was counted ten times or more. The CDR3 loop is CATSVAGGPQDTQYF. In nucleotides, the CDR3 is TGTGCCACCAGTGTAGCGGGGGGGCCTCAAGATACGCAGTATTTT. The V call is TRBV24-1, the J call TRBJ2-3; 11 bases are shared with TRBD2. V gave up 5 bases and J gave up 5 bases; unmatched junction bases: 5. The V gene's germline CDR1 is KGHDR and CDR2 SFDVKD. This CDR3 has 15 amino acids.

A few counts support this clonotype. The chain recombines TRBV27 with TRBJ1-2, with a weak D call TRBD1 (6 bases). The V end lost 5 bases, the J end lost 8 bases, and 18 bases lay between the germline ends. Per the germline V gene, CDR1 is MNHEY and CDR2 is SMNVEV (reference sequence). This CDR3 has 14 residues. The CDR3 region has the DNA TGTGCCAGCAGTCTAATAACAGGGACGGGGGGCTACACCTTC. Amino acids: CASSLITGTGGYTF.

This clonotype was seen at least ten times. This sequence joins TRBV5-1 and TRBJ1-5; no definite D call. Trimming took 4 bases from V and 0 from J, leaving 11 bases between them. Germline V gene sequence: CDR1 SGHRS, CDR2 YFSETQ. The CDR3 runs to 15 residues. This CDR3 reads CASSPDGDSNQPQHF. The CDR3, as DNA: TGCGCCAGCAGCCCAGACGGTGATAGCAATCAGCCCCAGCATTTT.

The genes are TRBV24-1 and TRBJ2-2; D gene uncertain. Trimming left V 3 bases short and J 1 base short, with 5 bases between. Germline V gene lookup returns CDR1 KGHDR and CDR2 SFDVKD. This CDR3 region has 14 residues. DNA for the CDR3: TGTGCCACCAGTGATCCAGGGAACACCGGGGAGCTGTTTTTT. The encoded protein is CATSDPGNTGELFF.

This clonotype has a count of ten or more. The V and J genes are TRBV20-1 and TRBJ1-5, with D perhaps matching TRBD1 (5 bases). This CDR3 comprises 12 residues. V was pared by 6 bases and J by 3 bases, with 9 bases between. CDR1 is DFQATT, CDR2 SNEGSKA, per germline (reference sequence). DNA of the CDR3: TGCAGTGCGAGACAGCCCAATCAGCCCCAGCATTTT. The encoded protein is CSARQPNQPQHF.

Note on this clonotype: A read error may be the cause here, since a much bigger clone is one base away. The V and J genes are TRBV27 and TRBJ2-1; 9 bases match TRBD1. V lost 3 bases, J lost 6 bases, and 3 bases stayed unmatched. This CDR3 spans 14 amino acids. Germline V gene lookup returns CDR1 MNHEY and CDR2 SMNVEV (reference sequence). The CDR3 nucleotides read TGTGCCAGCAGTTTTGGACAGGGGACCAATGAGCAGTTCTTC. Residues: CASSFGQGTNEQFF.

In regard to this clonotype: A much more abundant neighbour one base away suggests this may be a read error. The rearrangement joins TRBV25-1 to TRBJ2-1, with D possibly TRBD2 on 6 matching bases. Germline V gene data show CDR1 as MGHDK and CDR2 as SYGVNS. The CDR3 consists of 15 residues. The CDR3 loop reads CASSAGVSGGNKQFF. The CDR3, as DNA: TGTGCCAGCAGTGCTGGAGTTAGCGGAGGCAATAAGCAGTTCTTC.

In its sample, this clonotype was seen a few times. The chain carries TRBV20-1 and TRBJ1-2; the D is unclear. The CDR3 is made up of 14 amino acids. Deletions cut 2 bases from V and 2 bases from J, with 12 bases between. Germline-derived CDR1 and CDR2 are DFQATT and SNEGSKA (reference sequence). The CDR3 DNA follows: TGCAGTGCTAGAAAGGATCCACCAAACTATGGCTACACCTTC. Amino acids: CSARKDPPNYGYTF.

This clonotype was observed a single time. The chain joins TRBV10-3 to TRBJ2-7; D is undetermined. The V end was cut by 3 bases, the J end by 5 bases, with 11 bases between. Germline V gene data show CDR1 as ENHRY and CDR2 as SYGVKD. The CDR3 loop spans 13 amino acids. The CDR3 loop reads CAISETTADEQYF. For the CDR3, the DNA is TGTGCCATCAGTGAAACGACCGCCGACGAGCAGTACTTC.

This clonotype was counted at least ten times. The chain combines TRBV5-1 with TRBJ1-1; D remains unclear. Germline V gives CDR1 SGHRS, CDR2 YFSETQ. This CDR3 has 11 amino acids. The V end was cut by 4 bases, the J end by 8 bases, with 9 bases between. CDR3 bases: TGCGCCAGCAGCCACGGGAGCGAAGCTTTCTTT. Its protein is CASSHGSEAFF.

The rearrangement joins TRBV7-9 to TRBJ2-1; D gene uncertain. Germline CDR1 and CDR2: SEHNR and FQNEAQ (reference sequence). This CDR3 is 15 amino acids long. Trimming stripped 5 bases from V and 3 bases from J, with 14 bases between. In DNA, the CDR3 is TGTGCCAGCAGCGCTTCTAGGGCCTACTACAATGAGCAGTTCTTC. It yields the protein CASSASRAYYNEQFF.